The clone carrying this TCR beta chain was seen a few times. The data originate from a study of blood T cell repertoires in COVID-19. On the study more broadly: COVID-19 samples, acute and convalescent, were from the United States, Italy and Spain.

The repertoire was sequenced with immunoSEQ multiplex PCR; TCRdb's copy has only in-frame clones and lacks some. The sample has about 250,000 clones; 85% to 90% are singletons. Recruits, aged roughly 18 to 90 years, lived in roughly 22 US areas. Cohort allocation depended upon clinical history that participants reported. V was pared by 5 bases and J by 5 bases, with 15 bases between. Germline loops: CDR1 LNHDA, CDR2 SQIVND (reference sequence). The CDR3 consists of 14 residues. Sequenced: PBMCs or T cells enriched from blood (not recorded which). V usage is TRBV19 and J usage is TRBJ2-5; possible D gene TRBD1, 6 bases. This clonotype was sampled from a man between 18 and 29 years old who had recovered from COVID-19. In DNA, the CDR3 is TGTGCCAGTAGTCGGACCCAGGGGTGGGAGACCCAGTACTTC. It is translated as CASSRTQGWETQYF.